Ten or more counts support the clone carrying this TCR beta chain. Its antigen is unknown. The sample comes from a study of T cells in Graves' hyperthyroidism and ophthalmopathy. As for the study in general: Prior to any treatment, at the point of initial diagnosis, peripheral blood was collected.

Thyroid ultrasound, orbital computed tomography, clinical symptoms, and serum thyroxine and TRAb underpinned diagnoses. Source material for PBMCs was around 10 ml fresh peripheral blood. General study results and limits: The authors' 13 V-J model separated ophthalmopathy from stable hyperthyroidism.

V gave up 9 bases and J gave up 1 base; unmatched junction bases: 3. This CDR3 contains 14 residues. The germline gives CDR1 KGHDR, CDR2 SFDVKD. RNA transcripts were the template for amplifying TCR beta CDR3 regions. Researchers ran a first-round RT-PCR on the TCR CDR3 using the HTBI primer set. A single record per CDR3 protein comes from TCRdb applying MiXCR to the multiplex PCR reads. The sample includes some 500,000 distinct CDR3 sequences, under 15% seen only once; the top ten take 15% to 20%. This receptor was identified in a woman aged 18-29 years with Graves' hyperthyroidism. This rearrangement joins TRBV24-1 to TRBJ2-2; TRBD1 agrees at 8 bases. Sequences were obtained from blood. This CDR3 reads CATAGTGNTGELFF. CDR3 DNA: TGTGCCACCGCCGGGACAGGGAACACCGGGGAGCTGTTTTTT.